The following is a T cell receptor beta chain sequence with its context. What it binds is not known. Other DNA sequences in this sample translate to the same CDR3. Every immunoSEQ plate was one replicate of a subset's evenly spread DNA. The authors loaded roughly 180 ng DNA, 30,000 to 35,000 T cell genomes, into sorted-subset replicate PCRs. Sequencing was performed with immunoSEQ multiplex PCR; in TCRdb, only in-frame clones are kept and a portion is missing. The sample includes approximately 1.5 million clones, 98% to 99% of them seen just once. Germline lookup yields CDR1 LNHDA and CDR2 SQIVND (reference sequence). Unmatched junction bases numbered 2, after V lost 4 bases and J lost 0 bases. CDR3 length: 14 amino acids. This specimen belongs to a study of shared clonotypes between healthy human individuals. Study results and caveats: About 5% was the fraction of naive CD4 clonotypes found shared across a few donors. A reduction in generation probabilities was seen for non-shared clonotypes relative to those shared by all four donors.

This receptor was taken from a man younger than 40 in good health. The sample taken for sequencing was naive CD4+ T cells sorted from blood. The subset was: CD45RA+ positively selected. This chain links TRBV19 with TRBJ2-7; 8 positions agree with TRBD1. CDR3 DNA: TGTGCCAGTAGTAGGACAGGGAGCTCCTACGAGCAGTACTTC. This sequence encodes CASSRTGSSYEQYF.